One sample yielded the 9 T cell receptor beta chains listed below, sequenced in a study of glioma-infiltrating T cells after dendritic cell vaccination (dated by TCRdb to the mid-2010s). What the time point label conveys for this sample: after dendritic cell vaccination, including at tumor progression/relapse. Libraries were made using the immunoSEQ multiplex PCR assay. This immuneACCESS table, as held by TCRdb, lists in-frame sequences with V and J called but not all clones. Of the missing ones, under half trace to an unresolved V gene in checked studies; the others have no known cause. This sample has 65,000 or so clones in its table, and around nine tenths of those were observed once. The ten largest account for roughly 12% of the sample. The sequencing here drew on blood, taken after dendritic cell vaccination. These receptors were collected from a human donor with glioblastoma.

In its sample, this clone was seen once. This chain connects TRBV5-1 to TRBJ1-1; 7 nucleotides line up with TRBD1. There are 14 residues in the CDR3. Trimming took 5 bases from V and 3 from J; bases not matched to a gene: 7. Germline lookup yields CDR1 SGHRS and CDR2 YFSETQ. The CDR3 here is CASRPDRVHTEAFF. The CDR3 DNA follows: TGCGCCAGCAGGCCCGACAGGGTTCACACTGAAGCTTTCTTT.

CDR3 protein: CASSLSGTGELFF. The CDR3 bases are TGTGCCAGCAGCTTATCGGGCACCGGGGAGCTGTTTTTT. This rearrangement joins TRBV11-2 to TRBJ2-2, with D unresolved. The germline V and J ends were trimmed by 2 bases and 4 bases, with 5 bases remaining between them. The CDR3 contains 13 residues. CDR1 and CDR2 from the germline V gene are SGHAT and FQNNGV.

This chain joins TRBV5-4 and TRBJ2-2, with 10 bases matching TRBD2. The J segment lost 5 bases and the V segment lost 7 bases, leaving 11 bases of the junction unmatched. Germline V lookup: CDR1 SGHNT, CDR2 YYREEE (reference sequence). The CDR3 has 16 amino acids. The CDR3 DNA reads as TGTGCCAGCTCCCCTGCAAGCGGGAGGGCTACCGGGGAGCTGTTTTTT. Its translation is CASSPASGRATGELFF. The variable domain in full, completed from reference TRBV5-4 and TRBJ2-2, reads ETGVTQSPTHLIKTRGQQVTLRCSSQSGHNTVSWYQQALGQGPQFIFQYYREEENGRGNFPPRFSGLQFPNYSSELNVNALELDDSALYLCASSPASGRATGELFFGEGSRLTVL.

The chain employs TRBV11-2 and TRBJ1-1, with D hard to call. The CDR3 runs 14 residues. V dropped 2 bases and J dropped 2 bases, with 9 bases sitting between them. Germline V gene lookup returns CDR1 SGHAT and CDR2 FQNNGV. The CDR3 reads CASSLSGQNTEAFF. CDR3 DNA: TGTGCCAGCAGCTTAAGTGGGCAAAACACTGAAGCTTTCTTT.

The chain joins TRBV7-2 to TRBJ1-1; TRBD1 aligns across 7 bases. The V gene's germline CDR1 is SGHTA and CDR2 FQGNSA. This CDR3 spans 18 amino acids. The trim removed 5 bases at V and 0 bases at J, leaving 15 bases unmatched. The CDR3 is CASSLRDSSRGMNTEAFF. The CDR3 coding sequence is TGTGCCAGCAGCCTACGGGACAGCTCAAGAGGTATGAACACTGAAGCTTTCTTT.

The rearrangement uses TRBV18 and TRBJ2-7; 7 nucleotides agree with TRBD1. The junction had 0 bases not matched to a gene; V was cut back by 3 bases and J by 1 base. In germline, CDR1 is KGHSH, CDR2 LQKENI. The CDR3 sequence is 13 residues long. DNA of the CDR3: TGTGCCAGCTCACCGGGACAGTCCTACGAGCAGTACTTC. Amino acids: CASSPGQSYEQYF.

A remark on this clone: One end of the junction does not line up with germline, which may come from a read error. This sequence joins TRBV7-9 and TRBJ1-1; 7 bases line up with TRBD1. This CDR3 spans 12 amino acids. Per the germline V gene, CDR1 is SEHNR and CDR2 is FQNEAQ (reference sequence). The CDR3 DNA reads TGTGCCAGCAGCTTAAGTACACAGGGGCATGACTTT. Amino acid sequence: CASSLSTQGHDF.

The V gene is TRBV7-9, the J gene TRBJ1-4; 7 bases align to TRBD1. The V gene end was trimmed by 0 bases and the J gene end by 4 bases; junction bases not matched to a gene: 5. The CDR3 is made up of 16 amino acids. The germline V gene encodes CDR1 SEHNR and CDR2 FQNEAQ (reference sequence). The CDR3 here is CASSLARDSYNEKLFF. CDR3 nucleotides: TGTGCCAGCAGCTTAGCCCGGGACAGTTATAATGAAAAACTGTTTTTT.

The chain links TRBV5-5 to TRBJ2-2, with 9 positions matching TRBD1. The CDR3 has 16 residues. V was pared by 2 bases and J by 4 bases, with 6 bases of the junction left unmatched. Per germline, CDR1 SGHKS and CDR2 YYEKEE (reference sequence). The DNA for the CDR3 is TGTGCCAGCAGCTTCCGACAGGGGGGTTCCACCGGGGAGCTGTTTTTT. The encoded protein is CASSFRQGGSTGELFF.